This is a list of T cell receptor beta chains from one sample in a study of cytomegalovirus exposure and HLA in healthy donors. TCRdb's copy holds only in-frame clones and misses some; the assay was immunoSEQ multiplex PCR. The sample includes approximately 46,000 clones, roughly nine tenths seen only once; the top ten take around 1.4%. Sequenced sample: PBMCs. Source of these receptors: a man aged 18 to 35 in good health and CMV-seronegative. Each CDR3 is given with its conserved first and last residue. A D gene is named only where the DNA matches it firmly. Not every row has a clone size; where given, it reads once, few, many or a size class.

v_call	j_call	d_call	clone_size	cdr3_nt	cdr3_aa
TRBV5-1	TRBJ2-7	TRBD1	-	TGCGCCAGCAGCTTGGCCGCTGACAGGGTAGGCTACGAGCAGTACTTC	CASSLAADRVGYEQYF
TRBV4-1	TRBJ2-2	-	-	TGCGCCAGCAGCCGCTTACAGGGGAACACCGGGGAGCTGTTTTTT	CASSRLQGNTGELFF
TRBV28	TRBJ1-2	-	-	TGTGCCAGCAGTTTACTGGGGGCAGGCTATGGCTACACCTTC	CASSLLGAGYGYTF
TRBV28	TRBJ1-1	TRBD1	-	TGTGCCAGCAGCTTCCGGGACAGGGGATTGGGTGAAGCTTTCTTT	CASSFRDRGLGEAFF
TRBV27	TRBJ2-7	TRBD1	once	TGTGCCAGCAGCCAAGGGACAGTCTCCTACGAGCAGTACTTC	CASSQGTVSYEQYF
TRBV28	TRBJ2-7	-	once	TGTGCCAGCAGTCCCGTGAGCTCCTACGAGCAGTACTTC	CASSPVSSYEQYF
TRBV7-9	TRBJ2-2	-	-	TGTGCCAGCAGCTTATCAGGGGCCGGGGAGCTGTTTTTT	CASSLSGAGELFF
TRBV30	TRBJ1-2	-	-	TGTGCCTGGAGGCCTGGACAGCTTGGCTACACCTTC	CAWRPGQLGYTF
TRBV11-3	TRBJ1-2	TRBD1	-	TGTGCCAGCAGCTATCGGACAGGGCTGGATGGCTATGGCTACACCTTC	CASSYRTGLDGYGYTF
TRBV7-9	TRBJ2-1	-	-	TGTGCCAGCAGCTTAGCGCCGGCGGGAAGCTCCTACAATGAGCAGTTCTTC	CASSLAPAGSSYNEQFF
TRBV15	TRBJ2-2	-	once	TGTGCCACCAGCAGCGGAGAGCCAACCGGGGAGCTGTTTTTT	CATSSGEPTGELFF
TRBV12-5	TRBJ2-1	-	-	TGTGCTAGTGCCCTGACTAGTTACAATGAGCAGTTCTTC	CASALTSYNEQFF
TRBV28	TRBJ2-7	TRBD2	-	TGTGCCAGCGCCCTAGCGGGAGGACCCTCCTACGAGCAGTACTTC	CASALAGGPSYEQYF
TRBV11-1	TRBJ2-5	TRBD1	-	TGTGCCAGCAGCCCCGGACAGGGCGGGACCCAGTACTTC	CASSPGQGGTQYF
TRBV7-9	TRBJ2-3	-	-	TGTGCCAGCAGCCCAAGGGCTAGCCAGGCAGATACGCAGTATTTT	CASSPRASQADTQYF
TRBV7-9	TRBJ2-6	-	-	TGTGCCACCCAGGGGACTGGGGCCAACGTCCTGACTTTC	CATQGTGANVLTF
TRBV4-1	TRBJ1-5	TRBD1	-	TGCGCCAGCAGCCAAGAGGACAGGGACGGTATGCCCCAGCATTTT	CASSQEDRDGMPQHF
TRBV2	TRBJ2-5	TRBD1	-	TGTGCCAGCAGTGAAGACAGGGGTCGGCAAGAGACCCAGTACTTC	CASSEDRGRQETQYF
TRBV2	TRBJ2-7	-	few	TGTGCCAGCAGGGGCAGGGGGAGGTACGAGCAGTACTTC	CASRGRGRYEQYF
TRBV29-1	TRBJ2-3	TRBD2	-	TGCAGCGTTGATCGGGGGGACACAGATACGCAGTATTTT	CSVDRGDTDTQYF
TRBV30	TRBJ2-1	TRBD2	-	TGTGCCTGGACCAAACCGGGACTAGCGAAGAATGAGCAGTTCTTC	CAWTKPGLAKNEQFF
TRBV5-6	TRBJ2-7	TRBD1	once	TGTGCCAGCAACCGGGACAGGGGGCGACGACACTACGAGCAGTACTTC	CASNRDRGRRHYEQYF
TRBV28	TRBJ1-5	TRBD1	-	TGTGCCAGCGTTACAGGGGATCAGCCCCAGCATTTT	CASVTGDQPQHF
TRBV28	TRBJ2-7	TRBD1	once	TGTGCCAGCAGTTTGTCCAGGGGGCAGCAGTACTTC	CASSLSRGQQYF
TRBV5-1	TRBJ2-3	TRBD1	-	TGCGCCAGCAGCTTGAGAACAGGGGCTAGCACAGATACGCAGTATTTT	CASSLRTGASTDTQYF
TRBV27	TRBJ2-6	TRBD1	-	TGTGCCAGCAGACCGAAACCGGGACAGGACCTCTCTGGGGCCAACGTCCTGACTTTC	CASRPKPGQDLSGANVLTF
TRBV27	TRBJ2-5	TRBD2	-	TGTGCCAGCAGTCGGACTAGCATTTCGGAGACCCAGTACTTC	CASSRTSISETQYF
TRBV18	TRBJ2-5	TRBD1	-	TGTGCCAGCTCACTTGGGACAGGGGCCCACCAAGAGACCCAGTACTTC	CASSLGTGAHQETQYF